This T cell receptor (beta chain) came from a study of cytomegalovirus exposure and HLA in healthy donors. Study-wide points: Three CMV-associated chains were confirmed in vitro to be specific for CMV antigens. HLA alleles showed associations with 16,951 TCR beta sequences in a later analysis, at a 0.05 false discovery rate.

Vbeta (60) and Jbeta (13) primers were used in the PCR. Repertoires were generated with immunoSEQ multiplex PCR, while TCRdb's copy carries only in-frame clones and drops some. The repertoire holds some 120,000 clones, with 80% as singletons. Participants comprised healthy donors of bone marrow. To note about this clone: The antigen is undetermined. Other DNA sequences from this sample encode an identical CDR3 as well.

This CDR3 spans 11 amino acids. The V end was cut by 5 bases, the J end by 1 base, with 3 bases between. The V gene's germline CDR1 is SGHRS and CDR2 YFSETQ. This sequence was found in a man aged 25-45 years in good health and CMV-seronegative. The V and J genes are TRBV5-1 and TRBJ2-5, with D uncertain. Sequenced input: PBMCs. The CDR3 reads CASSIQETQYF. CDR3 sequence (DNA): TGCGCCAGCAGTATCCAAGAGACCCAGTACTTC. The full variable domain, with the rest looked up from reference TRBV5-1 and TRBJ2-5, is KAGVTQTPRYLIKTRGQQVTLSCSPISGHRSVSWYQQTPGQGLQFLFEYFSETQRNKGNFPGRFSGRQFSNSRSEMNVSTLELGDSALYLCASSIQETQYFGPGTRLLVL.